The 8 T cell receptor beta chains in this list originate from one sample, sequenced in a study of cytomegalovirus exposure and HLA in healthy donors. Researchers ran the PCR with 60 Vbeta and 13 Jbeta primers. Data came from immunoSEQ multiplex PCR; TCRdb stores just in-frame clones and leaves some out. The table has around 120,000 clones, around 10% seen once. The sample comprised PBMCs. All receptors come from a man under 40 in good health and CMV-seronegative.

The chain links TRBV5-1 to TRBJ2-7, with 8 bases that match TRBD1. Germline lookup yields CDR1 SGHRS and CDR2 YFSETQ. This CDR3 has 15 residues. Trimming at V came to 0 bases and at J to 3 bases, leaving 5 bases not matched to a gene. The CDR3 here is CASSLGGTGVYEQYF. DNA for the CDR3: TGCGCCAGCAGCTTGGGGGGGACAGGAGTCTACGAGCAGTACTTC.

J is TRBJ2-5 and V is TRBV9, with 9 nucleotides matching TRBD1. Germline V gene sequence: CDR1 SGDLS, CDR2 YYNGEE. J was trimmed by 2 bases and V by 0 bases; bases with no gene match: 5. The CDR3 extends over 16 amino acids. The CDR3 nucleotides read TGTGCCAGCAGCGTAGCCCCCGGACAGGGGCAAGAGACCCAGTACTTC. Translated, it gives CASSVAPGQGQETQYF.

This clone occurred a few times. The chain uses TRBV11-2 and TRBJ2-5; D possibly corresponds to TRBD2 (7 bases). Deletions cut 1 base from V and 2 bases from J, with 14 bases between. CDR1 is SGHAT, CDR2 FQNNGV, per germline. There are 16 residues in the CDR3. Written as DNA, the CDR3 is TGTGCCAGCAGCTTAGGTGTGGCGGGGGCGCAAGAGACCCAGTACTTC. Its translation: CASSLGVAGAQETQYF. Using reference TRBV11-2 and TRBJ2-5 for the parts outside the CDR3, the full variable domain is EAGVAQSPRYKIIEKRQSVAFWCNPISGHATLYWYQQILGQGPKLLIQFQNNGVVDDSQLPKDRFSAERLKGVDSTLKIQPAKLEDSAVYLCASSLGVAGAQETQYFGPGTRLLVL.

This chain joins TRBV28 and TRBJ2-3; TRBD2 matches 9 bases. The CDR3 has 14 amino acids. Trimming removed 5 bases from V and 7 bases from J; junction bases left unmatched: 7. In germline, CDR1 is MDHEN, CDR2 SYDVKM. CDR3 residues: CASSPQREVYTQYF. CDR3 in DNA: TGTGCCAGCAGTCCCCAGCGGGAGGTCTATACGCAGTATTTT.

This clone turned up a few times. The CDR3 DNA is TGCGCCAGCAGCTTAGGGGGGGCTCGGGAGACCCAGTACTTC. The encoded protein is CASSLGGARETQYF. The chain couples TRBV5-1 to TRBJ2-5; D perhaps matches TRBD2 (7 bases). CDR1 and CDR2 from the germline V gene are SGHRS and YFSETQ. This CDR3 is 14 amino acids long. Between the trimmed V and J ends, which lost 2 bases and 5 bases, there was a span of 13 bases.

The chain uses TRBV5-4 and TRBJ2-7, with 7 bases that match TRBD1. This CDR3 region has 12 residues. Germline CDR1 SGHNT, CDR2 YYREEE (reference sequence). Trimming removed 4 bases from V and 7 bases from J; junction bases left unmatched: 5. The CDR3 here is CASSKTGDEQYF. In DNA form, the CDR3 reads TGTGCCAGCAGCAAAACAGGGGATGAGCAGTACTTC.

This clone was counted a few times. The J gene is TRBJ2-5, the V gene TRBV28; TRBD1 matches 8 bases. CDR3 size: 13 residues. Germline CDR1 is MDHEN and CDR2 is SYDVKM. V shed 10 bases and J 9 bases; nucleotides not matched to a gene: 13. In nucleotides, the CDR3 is TGTGCCACCATACCGGACAGGGCGGGGCCCCAGTACTTC. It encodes CATIPDRAGPQYF.

This CDR3 reads CASSPPAGAKNIQYF. Here the CDR3 DNA reads TGTGCCAGTAGTCCCCCGGCGGGGGCCAAAAACATTCAGTACTTC. The rearrangement uses TRBV19 and TRBJ2-4, with a weak D call TRBD2 (6 bases). The ends were cut back, 5 bases at V and 1 base at J, with 12 bases in the middle. Germline CDR1 is LNHDA and CDR2 is SQIVND (reference sequence). CDR3 length: 15 amino acids.